The 26 T cell receptor beta chains below all came from one sample that was sequenced in a study of T-cell memory formation after mild COVID-19. TCRdb reprocessed the 5' RACE reads with MiXCR, giving one entry per CDR3 protein. Found here are over 40,000 distinct CDR3 sequences, roughly an eighth of them singletons; the top ten hold roughly a quarter. Specimen: PBMCs or a T cell subset sorted from them (not recorded which). The origin of the receptors is a man aged 18 to 30 who had mild COVID-19 (a few samples of this study predate the infection). Cell type and time point are not known.

The CDR3 nucleotides are TGTGCCAGCAGCCTCGAGGCCGGCGGGGGGTTCACAGATACGCAGTATTTT. Translation gives CASSLEAGGGFTDTQYF. This sequence joins TRBV4-2 and TRBJ2-3, with 8 bases identical to TRBD2. J was trimmed by 2 bases and V by 4 bases; bases with no gene match: 11. Germline CDR1 LGHNA, CDR2 YNFKEQ. This CDR3 comprises 17 residues.

This clonotype was observed a handful of times. The rearrangement joins TRBV10-3 to TRBJ2-7; maybe TRBD2 (6 bases). Trimming left V 10 bases short and J 4 bases short, with 11 bases between. The CDR3 is made up of 11 amino acids. Germline CDR1 is ENHRY and CDR2 is SYGVKD. CDR3 DNA sequence: TGTGCCAGCGGGACGGTGTACGAGCAGTACGTC. Translated: CASGTVYEQYV.

The chain employs TRBV6-5 and TRBJ1-1; D gene uncertain. This CDR3 has 13 residues. V was shortened by 8 bases and J by 5 bases, with 15 bases between the two germline ends. In germline, CDR1 is MNHEY, CDR2 SVGAGI. This CDR3 reads CASGYGLGTEAFF. CDR3 DNA sequence: TGTGCCAGCGGATATGGGCTGGGAACTGAAGCTTTCTTT.

This clonotype was seen a few times. V usage is TRBV12-3 or TRBV12-4 and J usage is TRBJ1-5; 7 nucleotides align to TRBD1. Trimming cost V 4 bases and J 9 bases; bases outside gene matches: 6. CDR3 length: 13 amino acids. The CDR3 nucleotides are TGTGCCAGCAGTTGGGGACAGCCATGGCCCCAGCATTTT. Translation gives CASSWGQPWPQHF.

The V gene is TRBV7-8, the J gene TRBJ1-6, with D uncertain. V was clipped by 5 bases and J by 8 bases, with 10 bases between them. The CDR3 runs 13 residues. The germline V gene has CDR1 SGHVS and CDR2 FQNEAQ. The CDR3 coding sequence is TGTGCCAGCAGCCCACCACATGATTCACCCCTCCACTTT. It encodes CASSPPHDSPLHF.

The rearrangement links TRBV5-6 to TRBJ2-3, with 11 bases lining up with TRBD1. The CDR3 totals 15 residues. Trimming at V came to 3 bases and at J to 3 bases, leaving 3 bases not matched to a gene. CDR1 SGHDT and CDR2 YYEEEE come from the germline V gene. CDR3 bases: TGTGCCAGCAGCTCAGGACAGGGGGCAACAGATACGCAGTATTTT. Translating it yields CASSSGQGATDTQYF.

This clonotype has only a few counts. This sequence joins TRBV6-5 and TRBJ2-3; perhaps D is TRBD1 or TRBD2 (7 bases each). The germline V and J ends were trimmed by 9 bases and 6 bases, with 16 bases remaining between them. Germline V lookup: CDR1 MNHEY, CDR2 SVGAGI. The CDR3 has 13 amino acids. CDR3 coding DNA: TGTGCCAGTAAGACAGGGAGGGTGGATACGCAGTATTTT. As protein: CASKTGRVDTQYF.

The chain joins TRBV4-3 to TRBJ1-5, with D uncertain. Trimming pared 4 bases from V and 4 bases from J, leaving 8 bases between. The CDR3 totals 13 residues. Germline CDR1 is LGHNA and CDR2 is YSLEER. In nucleotides, the CDR3 is TGCGCCAGCAGCCCGGGAGTAAATCAGCCCCAGCATTTT. Encoded protein: CASSPGVNQPQHF.

Concerning this clonotype itself: The conserved phenylalanine or tryptophan is not found at the CDR3 terminus, so this likely reflects a read error. CDR3 in amino acids: CASSFGGPTDTQYI. DNA of the CDR3: TGTGCCAGCAGCTTCGGGGGGCCCACAGATACGCAGTATATT. The rearrangement links TRBV7-3 to TRBJ2-3, with TRBD2 as a possible D gene (7 bases). From germline, CDR1 is SGHTA and CDR2 FQGTGA. The CDR3 has 14 amino acids. V lost 3 bases and J 2 bases, leaving 9 bases between the germline ends.

This clonotype was seen only a few times. The chain carries TRBV3-1 and TRBJ2-1; 11 bases line up with TRBD2. J lost 3 bases, V lost 6 bases, and 13 bases had no gene match. Germline V CDR1 and CDR2: LGHDT, YNNKEL (reference sequence). CDR3 size: 18 residues. The CDR3 protein is CASRGNRASGGFYNEQFF. The CDR3 DNA is TGTGCCAGCAGGGGGAATAGGGCTAGCGGGGGGTTCTACAATGAGCAGTTCTTC.

V is TRBV18 and J is TRBJ1-3; 7 nucleotides align to TRBD1. The CDR3 sequence is 15 residues long. Germline V gene sequence: CDR1 KGHSH, CDR2 LQKENI. Trimming cost V 1 base and J 5 bases; bases outside gene matches: 5. As DNA, the CDR3 is TGTGCCAGCTCACCACAGAGACAGGGAAGAAACACCATATATTTT. It is translated as CASSPQRQGRNTIYF. Using reference TRBV18 and TRBJ1-3 for the parts outside the CDR3, the full variable domain is NAGVMQNPRHLVRRRGQEARLRCSPMKGHSHVYWYRQLPEEGLKFMVYLQKENIIDESGMPKERFSAEFPKEGPSILRIQQVVRGDSAAYFCASSPQRQGRNTIYFGEGSWLTVV.

The J gene is TRBJ1-1, the V gene TRBV5-1; 7 bases map to TRBD1. The CDR3 is 15 residues long. The germline V gene has CDR1 SGHRS and CDR2 YFSETQ. J was trimmed by 3 bases and V by 4 bases; bases with no gene match: 9. The CDR3 DNA follows: TGCGCCAGCAGCGAGAAGACAGGGATGGACACTGAAGCTTTCTTT. It translates to CASSEKTGMDTEAFF. The full variable domain, rest sourced from reference TRBV5-1 and TRBJ1-1, is KAGVTQTPRYLIKTRGQQVTLSCSPISGHRSVSWYQQTPGQGLQFLFEYFSETQRNKGNFPGRFSGRQFSNSRSEMNVSTLELGDSALYLCASSEKTGMDTEAFFGQGTRLTVV.

A note on this clonotype: One junction end does not reproduce the germline sequence, and a read error may be involved. The genes are TRBV12-3 or TRBV12-4 and TRBJ2-7; D is uncertain. The CDR3 runs 12 residues. The CDR3 DNA follows: TGTGCCAGCAGTCAGTGGACGACCGAGCCGAGCTTC. This codes for CASSQWTTEPSF.

The chain has TRBV5-1 and TRBJ2-3; D not resolved. The CDR3 extends over 15 amino acids. The V end was cut by 4 bases, the J end by 4 bases, with 16 bases between. Germline V gives CDR1 SGHRS, CDR2 YFSETQ. This chain's CDR3 is CASSPDVPGADTQYF. The CDR3 bases are TGCGCCAGCAGCCCGGACGTACCTGGGGCAGATACGCAGTATTTT.

This clonotype was observed a few times. The V call is TRBV6-5, the J call TRBJ2-3; D is possibly TRBD1 (5 bases). The CDR3 has 15 residues. From germline, CDR1 is MNHEY and CDR2 SVGAGI. Trimming took 4 bases from V and 1 from J, leaving 12 bases between them. CDR3 coding DNA: TGTGCCAGCAGTTCTCGACAGAGACGCACAGATACGCAGTATTTT. This sequence encodes CASSSRQRRTDTQYF.

This clonotype was detected only a few times. The rearrangement links TRBV4-2 to TRBJ1-4; TRBD1 matches 8 bases. CDR1 LGHNA and CDR2 YNFKEQ come from the germline V gene. The CDR3 runs to 14 residues. V shed 4 bases and J 7 bases; nucleotides not matched to a gene: 5. Here the CDR3 DNA reads TGTGCCAGCAGCCCGGGACAGGTCGCTGAAAAACTGTTTTTT. Translating gives CASSPGQVAEKLFF.

The chain carries TRBV6-2 or TRBV6-3 and TRBJ1-5; tentative D call: TRBD1 (5 bases). Germline CDR1 reads MNHEY; CDR2 reads SVGEGT. V was trimmed by 8 bases and J by 6 bases, leaving 32 bases between them. There are 19 residues in the CDR3. This CDR3 is CASSSGEQDAGFVTQPQHF. CDR3 DNA: TGTGCCAGCTCATCGGGTGAACAGGACGCAGGTTTTGTAACTCAGCCCCAGCATTTT.

The chain has TRBV9 and TRBJ1-1; 8 bases agree with TRBD1. J was trimmed by 7 bases and V by 0 bases; bases with no gene match: 14. From germline, CDR1 is SGDLS and CDR2 YYNGEE. This CDR3 comprises 17 residues. This CDR3 is CASSVEGDGGQDLEAFF. CDR3 bases: TGTGCCAGCAGCGTAGAGGGGGATGGGGGACAGGACCTTGAAGCTTTCTTT.

This clonotype was seen repeatedly, ten times or more. The chain has TRBV6-1 and TRBJ2-7; no clear D. Trimming cost V 7 bases and J 2 bases, with 12 bases left between them. CDR1 and CDR2 from the germline V gene are MNHNS and SASEGT. The CDR3 length is 13 residues. In DNA form, the CDR3 reads TGTGCCAGCAACAGCCCGGCCACCTACGAGCAGTACGTC. Protein sequence: CASNSPATYEQYV.

The V gene is TRBV5-1, the J gene TRBJ1-3; D remains unclear. V lost 0 bases, J lost 2 bases, and 6 bases lay in between. The CDR3 covers 14 residues. The V gene's germline CDR1 is SGHRS and CDR2 YFSETQ. CDR3 nucleotides: TGCGCCAGCAGCTTGGGCTCAGCTGGAAACACCATATATTTT. Its protein is CASSLGSAGNTIYF.

Only a few counts were recorded for this clonotype. The chain uses TRBV28 and TRBJ2-2, with D possibly TRBD1 on 5 matching bases. The CDR3 loop spans 17 amino acids. V lost 3 bases and J lost 4, with 18 bases in between. The V gene's germline CDR1 is MDHEN and CDR2 SYDVKM. CDR3 sequence (DNA): TGTGCCAGCAGTTTTCTATTTCAGGGTTGGAGCACCGGGGAGCTGTTTTTT. Protein: CASSFLFQGWSTGELFF.

CDR3 in amino acids: CASSFGGASTDTQYF. CDR3 DNA: TGTGCCAGCAGCTTTGGTGGGGCTAGCACAGATACGCAGTATTTT. This chain links TRBV28 with TRBJ2-3, with D possibly being TRBD1 (5 bases). CDR1 MDHEN and CDR2 SYDVKM come from the germline V gene. The ends were cut back, 6 bases at V and 0 bases at J, with 13 bases in the middle. This CDR3 is built from 15 residues.

The table lists this clonotype with many counts. The rearrangement links TRBV18 to TRBJ2-2; D might be TRBD1 or TRBD2, each matching 5 bases. Germline values: CDR1 KGHSH, CDR2 LQKENI. Trimming removed 0 bases at V and 4 bases at J, with 15 bases between. This CDR3 spans 17 amino acids. CDR3 sequence (DNA): TGTGCCAGCTCACCACCGGGACCGGGATCGGGCACCGGGGAGCTGTTTTTT. This gives the protein CASSPPGPGSGTGELFF.

The V call is TRBV20-1, the J call TRBJ2-3, with no clear D. The germline CDR1 and CDR2 sequences are DFQATT and SNEGSKA (reference sequence). V was clipped by 5 bases and J by 0 bases, with 9 bases between them. The CDR3 extends over 13 amino acids. Here the CDR3 reads CSALAPSTDTQYF. In DNA form, the CDR3 reads TGCAGTGCTCTGGCCCCAAGCACAGATACGCAGTATTTT.

A few counts support this clonotype. The chain has TRBV7-9 and TRBJ1-1; D uncertain. The CDR3 covers 10 residues. CDR1 is SEHNR and CDR2 is FQNEAQ in the germline V gene (reference sequence). V was cut by 6 bases and J by 6 bases, with 5 bases left in between. The CDR3 nucleotides read TGTGCCAGCAGTCACCCTGAAGCTTTCTTT. It encodes CASSHPEAFF.

The chain carries TRBV25-1 and TRBJ2-2, with TRBD1 matching over 8 bases. J gave up 6 bases and V 3 bases, and 3 bases lay outside the gene matches. CDR1 and CDR2 (germline): MGHDK, SYGVNS. The CDR3 sequence is 14 residues long. The CDR3 DNA reads TGTGCCAGCAGTGAGACAGGGGTAGCCGGGGAGCTGTTTTTT. Translating gives CASSETGVAGELFF.